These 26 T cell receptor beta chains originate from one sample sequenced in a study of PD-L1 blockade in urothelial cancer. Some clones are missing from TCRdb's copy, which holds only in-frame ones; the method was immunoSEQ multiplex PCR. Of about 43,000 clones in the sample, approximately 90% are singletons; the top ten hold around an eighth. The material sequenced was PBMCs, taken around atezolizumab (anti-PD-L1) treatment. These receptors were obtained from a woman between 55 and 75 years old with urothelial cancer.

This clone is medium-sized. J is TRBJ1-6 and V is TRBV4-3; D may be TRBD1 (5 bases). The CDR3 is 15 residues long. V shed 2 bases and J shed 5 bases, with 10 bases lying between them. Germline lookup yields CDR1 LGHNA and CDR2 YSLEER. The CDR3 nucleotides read TGCGCCAGCAGCCAAAGCACAGGCGATAATTCACCCCTCCACTTT. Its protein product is CASSQSTGDNSPLHF.

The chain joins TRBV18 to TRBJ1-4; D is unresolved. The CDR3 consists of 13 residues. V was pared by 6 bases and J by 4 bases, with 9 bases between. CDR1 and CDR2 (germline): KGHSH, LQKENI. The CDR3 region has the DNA TGTGCCAGCTCTCCGAATAGTAATGAAAAACTGTTTTTT. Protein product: CASSPNSNEKLFF. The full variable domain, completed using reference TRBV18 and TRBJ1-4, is NAGVMQNPRHLVRRRGQEARLRCSPMKGHSHVYWYRQLPEEGLKFMVYLQKENIIDESGMPKERFSAEFPKEGPSILRIQQVVRGDSAAYFCASSPNSNEKLFFGSGTQLSVL.

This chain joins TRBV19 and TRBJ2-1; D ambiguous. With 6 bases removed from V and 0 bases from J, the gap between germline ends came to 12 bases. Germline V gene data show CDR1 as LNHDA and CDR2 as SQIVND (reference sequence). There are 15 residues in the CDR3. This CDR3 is CASRPRGSSYNEQFF. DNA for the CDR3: TGTGCCAGTAGGCCCCGCGGAAGCTCCTACAATGAGCAGTTCTTC.

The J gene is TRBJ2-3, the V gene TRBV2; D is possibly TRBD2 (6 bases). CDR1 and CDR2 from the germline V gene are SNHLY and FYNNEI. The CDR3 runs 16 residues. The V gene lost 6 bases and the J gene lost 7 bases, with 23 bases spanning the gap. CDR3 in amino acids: CASSDRLAHNGYTQYF. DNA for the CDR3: TGTGCCAGCAGCGACCGTCTAGCGCATAATGGGTATACGCAGTATTTT.

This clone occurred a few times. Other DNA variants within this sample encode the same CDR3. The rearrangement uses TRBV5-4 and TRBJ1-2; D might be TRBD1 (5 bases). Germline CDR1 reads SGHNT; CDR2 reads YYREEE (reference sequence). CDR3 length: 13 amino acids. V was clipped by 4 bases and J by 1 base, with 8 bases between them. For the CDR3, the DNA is TGTGCCAGCAGCCCAGACAGTAACTATGGCTACACCTTC. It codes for CASSPDSNYGYTF.

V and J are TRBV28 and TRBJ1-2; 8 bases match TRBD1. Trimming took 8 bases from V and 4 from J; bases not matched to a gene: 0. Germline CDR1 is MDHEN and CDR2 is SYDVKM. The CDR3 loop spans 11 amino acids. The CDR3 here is CASGQGYGYTF. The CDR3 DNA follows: TGTGCCAGCGGACAGGGCTATGGCTACACCTTC.

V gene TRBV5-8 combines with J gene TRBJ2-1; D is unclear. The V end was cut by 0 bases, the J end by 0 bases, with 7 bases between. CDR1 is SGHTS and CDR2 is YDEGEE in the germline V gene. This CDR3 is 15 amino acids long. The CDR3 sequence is CASSLDTSSYNEQFF. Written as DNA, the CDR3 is TGTGCCAGCAGCTTGGACACCAGCTCCTACAATGAGCAGTTCTTC.

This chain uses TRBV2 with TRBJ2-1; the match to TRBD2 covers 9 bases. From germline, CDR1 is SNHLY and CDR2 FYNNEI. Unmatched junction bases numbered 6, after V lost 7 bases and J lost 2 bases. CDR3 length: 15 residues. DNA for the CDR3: TGTGCCAGCATTTATAGCGGGAGTGCCTACAATGAGCAGTTCTTC. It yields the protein CASIYSGSAYNEQFF.

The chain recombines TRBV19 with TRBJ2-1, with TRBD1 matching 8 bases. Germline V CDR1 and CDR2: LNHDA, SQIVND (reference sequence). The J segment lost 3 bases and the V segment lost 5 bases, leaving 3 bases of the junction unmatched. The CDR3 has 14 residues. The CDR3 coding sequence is TGTGCCAGTAGTCAGGGGGCGGTCTACAATGAGCAGTTCTTC. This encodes CASSQGAVYNEQFF.

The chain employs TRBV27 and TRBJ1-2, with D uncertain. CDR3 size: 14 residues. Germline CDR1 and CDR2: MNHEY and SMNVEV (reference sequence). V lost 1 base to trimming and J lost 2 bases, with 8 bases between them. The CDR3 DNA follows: TGTGCCAGCAGTTTATTAGCCGGGAACTATGGCTACACCTTC. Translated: CASSLLAGNYGYTF.

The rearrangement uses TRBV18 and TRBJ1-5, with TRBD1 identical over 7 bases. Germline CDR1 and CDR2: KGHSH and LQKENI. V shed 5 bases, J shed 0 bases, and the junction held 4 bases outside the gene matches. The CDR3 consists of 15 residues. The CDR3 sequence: CASSEGADSNQPQHF. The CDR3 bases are TGTGCCAGCTCAGAGGGGGCGGATAGCAATCAGCCCCAGCATTTT.

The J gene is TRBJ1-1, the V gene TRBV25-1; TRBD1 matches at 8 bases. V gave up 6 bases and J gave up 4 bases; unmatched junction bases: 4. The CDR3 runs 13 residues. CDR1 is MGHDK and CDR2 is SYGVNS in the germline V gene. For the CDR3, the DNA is TGTGCCAGCAGACAGGGGGGTGGCACTGAAGCTTTCTTT. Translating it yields CASRQGGGTEAFF.

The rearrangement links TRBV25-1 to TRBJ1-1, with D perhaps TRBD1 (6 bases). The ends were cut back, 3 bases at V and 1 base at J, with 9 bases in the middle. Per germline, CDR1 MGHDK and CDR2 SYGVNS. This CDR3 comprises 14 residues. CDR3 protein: CASSDWGPNTEAFF. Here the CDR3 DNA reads TGTGCCAGCAGTGACTGGGGGCCGAACACTGAAGCTTTCTTT.

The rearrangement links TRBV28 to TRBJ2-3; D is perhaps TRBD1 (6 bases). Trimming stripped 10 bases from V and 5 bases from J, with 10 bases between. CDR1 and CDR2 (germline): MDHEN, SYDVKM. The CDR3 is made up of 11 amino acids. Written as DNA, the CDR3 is TGTGCCACTCAGGGGCTAGATACGCAGTATTTT. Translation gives CATQGLDTQYF.

Here the CDR3 DNA reads TGCGCCAGCAGCCAAGATAGACAGCTTAATGAAAAACTGTTTTTT. Protein sequence: CASSQDRQLNEKLFF. This chain uses TRBV4-3 with TRBJ1-4; possible D gene TRBD1, 5 bases. Germline loops: CDR1 LGHNA, CDR2 YSLEER. The CDR3 covers 15 residues. With 0 bases removed from V and 4 bases from J, the gap between germline ends came to 9 bases.

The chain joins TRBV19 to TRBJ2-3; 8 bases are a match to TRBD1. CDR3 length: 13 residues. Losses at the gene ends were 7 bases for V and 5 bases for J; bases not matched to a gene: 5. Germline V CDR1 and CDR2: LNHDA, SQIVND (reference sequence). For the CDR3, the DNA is TGTGCCAGTACCAGGGGGCGTAGAGATACGCAGTATTTT. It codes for CASTRGRRDTQYF.

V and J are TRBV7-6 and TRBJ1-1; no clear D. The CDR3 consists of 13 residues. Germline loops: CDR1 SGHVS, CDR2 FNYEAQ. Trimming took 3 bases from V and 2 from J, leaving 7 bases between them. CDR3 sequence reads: CASSFEQNTEAFF. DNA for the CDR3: TGTGCCAGCAGCTTTGAACAAAACACTGAAGCTTTCTTT.

The CDR3 DNA reads as TGTGCCAGCACCCTTCGCGGGGGGACGAACACCGGGGAGCTGTTTTTT. Protein product: CASTLRGGTNTGELFF. The J gene is TRBJ2-2, the V gene TRBV2; 8 nucleotides agree with TRBD2. CDR1 SNHLY and CDR2 FYNNEI come from the germline V gene. This CDR3 region has 16 residues. Trimming took 7 bases from V and 0 from J; bases not matched to a gene: 7.

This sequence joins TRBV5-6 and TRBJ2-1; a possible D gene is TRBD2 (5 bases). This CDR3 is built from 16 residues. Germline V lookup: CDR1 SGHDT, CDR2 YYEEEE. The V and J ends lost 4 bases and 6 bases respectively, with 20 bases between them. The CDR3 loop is CASSPFRRTSLNEQFF. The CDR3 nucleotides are TGTGCCAGCAGCCCATTTCGCCGGACTTCTCTCAATGAGCAGTTCTTC.

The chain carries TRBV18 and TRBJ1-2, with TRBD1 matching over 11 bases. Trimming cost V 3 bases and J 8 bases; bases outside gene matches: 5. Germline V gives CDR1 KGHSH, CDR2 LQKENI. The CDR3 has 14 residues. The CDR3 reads CASSPGQGAKGYTF. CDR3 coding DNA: TGTGCCAGCTCACCTGGACAGGGGGCTAAAGGCTACACCTTC.

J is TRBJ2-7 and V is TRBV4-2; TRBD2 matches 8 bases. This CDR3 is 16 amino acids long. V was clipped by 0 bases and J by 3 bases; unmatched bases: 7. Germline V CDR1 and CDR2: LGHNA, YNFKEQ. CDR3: CASSQDFGTRSYEQYF. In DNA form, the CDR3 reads TGTGCCAGCAGCCAAGATTTCGGGACTAGGAGCTACGAGCAGTACTTC.

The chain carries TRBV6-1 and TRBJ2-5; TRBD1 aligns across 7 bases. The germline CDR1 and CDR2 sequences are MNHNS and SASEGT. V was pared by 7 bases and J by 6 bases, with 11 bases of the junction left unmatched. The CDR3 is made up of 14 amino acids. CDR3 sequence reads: CASNPTGFLKTQYF. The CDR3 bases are TGTGCCAGCAACCCGACAGGGTTTCTCAAGACCCAGTACTTC.

The CDR3 loop is CASSRGQGVNTIYF. The DNA for the CDR3 is TGTGCCAGCAGTCGAGGACAGGGCGTAAACACCATATATTTT. The V gene is TRBV6-5, the J gene TRBJ1-3; 8 bases are shared with TRBD1. V was clipped by 5 bases and J by 6 bases; unmatched bases: 6. The germline CDR1 and CDR2 sequences are MNHEY and SVGAGI. The CDR3 totals 14 residues.

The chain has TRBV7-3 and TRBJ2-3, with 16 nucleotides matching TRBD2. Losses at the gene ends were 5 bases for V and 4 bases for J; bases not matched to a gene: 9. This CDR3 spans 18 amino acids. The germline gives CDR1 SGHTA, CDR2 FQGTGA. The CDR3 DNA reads TGTGCCAGCAGCCGCGGGACTAGCGGGGGGGCAAGGGCAGATACGCAGTATTTT. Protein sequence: CASSRGTSGGARADTQYF.

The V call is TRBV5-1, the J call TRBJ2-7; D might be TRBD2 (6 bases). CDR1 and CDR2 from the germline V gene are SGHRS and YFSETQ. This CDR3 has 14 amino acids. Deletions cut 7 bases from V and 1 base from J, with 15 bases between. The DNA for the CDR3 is TGCGCCAGCCGCTCTAGCGTTGTTTCCTACGAGCAGTACTTC. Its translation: CASRSSVVSYEQYF.

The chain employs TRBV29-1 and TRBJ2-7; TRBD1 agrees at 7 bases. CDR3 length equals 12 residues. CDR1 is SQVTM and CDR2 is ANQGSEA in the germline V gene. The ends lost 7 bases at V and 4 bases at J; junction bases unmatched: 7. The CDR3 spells CSGQTGPYEQYF. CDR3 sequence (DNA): TGCAGCGGTCAGACAGGGCCATACGAGCAGTACTTC.